This T cell receptor beta chain is drawn from a study of T-cell reconstitution after alpha-beta-depleted transplantation in children. For TCRbeta, the library was prepared with unique molecular identifiers. TCRdb recomputed calls from the PCR reads with MiXCR, one row per CDR3 protein. The table records 420,000 or so distinct CDR3 sequences, about a tenth of them present only once. CDR3 length: 16 amino acids. CDR1 DFQATT and CDR2 SNEGSKA come from the germline V gene (reference sequence). Trimming left V 0 bases short and J 4 bases short, with 18 bases between. The chain links TRBV20-1 to TRBJ1-2, with D maybe TRBD1 (6 bases). The sequence was collected from a human donor who donated a stem cell graft to a child with acute myeloid leukemia. Material: PBMCs from the stem cell graft donor, obtained from the stem cell graft. The CDR3 spells CSARERGAGVVYGYTF. The DNA of the CDR3 is TGCAGTGCTAGAGAAAGGGGAGCAGGGGTGGTCTATGGCTACACCTTC.